This TCR beta chain was captured by sequencing in a study of spatial heterogeneity in lung cancer. This clonotype was picked up a small number of times. One entry per CDR3 protein results from TCRdb running MiXCR on the 5' RACE reads. The sample lists more than 4,500 distinct CDR3 sequences; 28% were seen once. The V gene end was trimmed by 2 bases and the J gene end by 1 base; junction bases not matched to a gene: 15. This CDR3 is 20 amino acids long. The germline gives CDR1 SNHLY, CDR2 FYNNEI. The time point: sample taken at primary tumor resection. The sequenced material consisted of unsorted whole RNA from tumor, nontumor lung or frozen PBMC.

V gene TRBV2 combines with J gene TRBJ1-5; 9 bases agree with TRBD1. The material was PBMCs, obtained at surgery. This receptor was identified in a male donor with early-stage non-small cell lung cancer. CDR3 region: CASSESRIWTGEGSNQPQHF. The CDR3 region has the DNA TGTGCCAGCAGTGAAAGCCGAATATGGACAGGGGAAGGCAGCAATCAGCCCCAGCATTTT.